This T cell receptor (beta chain) was documented in a study of CD8 T cells in ankylosing spondylitis. Findings and caveats of the study: Matched ankylosing spondylitis synovial fluid reportedly showed significant enrichment of disease-linked clones. A motif of seven or eight highly homologous TCR beta variants was seen as apparently characteristic of ankylosing spondylitis blood.

TCRdb recomputed calls from the 5' RACE reads with MiXCR, one row per CDR3 protein. The table has hundreds of thousands of distinct CDR3 sequences, roughly 18% seen once. Trimming cost V 5 bases and J 5 bases; bases outside gene matches: 12. This CDR3 has 16 residues. Germline values: CDR1 MNHNS, CDR2 SASEGT. This clonotype was counted between two and nine times. Its target is unknown. Sequenced: blood, either unsorted or a sorted T cell fraction (not recorded which). The source is a male donor with ankylosing spondylitis. The V call is TRBV6-1, the J call TRBJ2-3, with TRBD2 matching 8 bases. CDR3 protein: CASSRDRGGRGDTQYF. The CDR3 nucleotides read TGTGCCAGCAGTCGGGATCGGGGGGGCCGAGGAGATACGCAGTATTTT.